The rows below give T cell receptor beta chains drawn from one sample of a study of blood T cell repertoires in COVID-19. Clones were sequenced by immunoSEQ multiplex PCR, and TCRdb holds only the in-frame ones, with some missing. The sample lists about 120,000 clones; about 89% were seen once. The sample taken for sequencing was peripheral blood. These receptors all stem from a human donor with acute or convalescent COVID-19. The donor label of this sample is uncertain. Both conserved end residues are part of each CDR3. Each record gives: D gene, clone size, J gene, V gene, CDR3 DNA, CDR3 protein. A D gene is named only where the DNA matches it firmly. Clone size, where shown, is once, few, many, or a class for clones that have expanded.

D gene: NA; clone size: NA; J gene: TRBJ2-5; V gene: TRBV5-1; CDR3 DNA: TGCGCCAGCAGCTTGGGGGCAGGGGTCGGATCACGAGAGACCCAGTACTTC; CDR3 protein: CASSLGAGVGSRETQYF
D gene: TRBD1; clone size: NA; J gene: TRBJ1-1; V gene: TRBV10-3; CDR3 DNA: TGTGCCATCAGTGAGTCGACAGGGTGGAGCACTGAAGCTTTCTTT; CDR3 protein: CAISESTGWSTEAFF
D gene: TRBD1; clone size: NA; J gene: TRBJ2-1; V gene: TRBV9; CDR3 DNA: TGTGCCAGCAGCGTACTTCCGGGACAGTACAATGAGCAGTTCTTC; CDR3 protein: CASSVLPGQYNEQFF
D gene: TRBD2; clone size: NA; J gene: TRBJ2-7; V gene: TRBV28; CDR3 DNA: TGTGCCACCACACGGGGGGGGCTCGAGCAGTACTTC; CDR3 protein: CATTRGGLEQYF
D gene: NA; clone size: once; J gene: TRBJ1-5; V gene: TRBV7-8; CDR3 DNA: TGTGCCAGCAGCTTCGGAGGGGAGGGCAATCAGCCCCAGCATTTT; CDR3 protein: CASSFGGEGNQPQHF
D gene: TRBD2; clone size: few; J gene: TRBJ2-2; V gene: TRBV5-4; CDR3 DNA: TGTGCCAGCAGCCCCTGGGGTAGCGGGAGGTCCGGGGAGCTGTTTTTT; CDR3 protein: CASSPWGSGRSGELFF
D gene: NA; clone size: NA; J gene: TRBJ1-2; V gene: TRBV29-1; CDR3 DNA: TGCAGCGTTGAGAGGGATCTTGAGTATGGCTACACCTTC; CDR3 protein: CSVERDLEYGYTF
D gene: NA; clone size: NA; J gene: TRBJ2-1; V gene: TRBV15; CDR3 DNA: TGTGCCACCAGTGTCTGGGGCGTCGGGTACAATGAGCAGTTCTTC; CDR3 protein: CATSVWGVGYNEQFF
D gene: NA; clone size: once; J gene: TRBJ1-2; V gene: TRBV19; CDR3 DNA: TGTGCCAGTAGTATGTTACGAGGCAGCTATGGCTACACCTTC; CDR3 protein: CASSMLRGSYGYTF
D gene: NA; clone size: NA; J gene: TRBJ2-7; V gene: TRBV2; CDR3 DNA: TGTGCCAGCAAACCAGGGGATTCTCTCGAGCAGTACTTC; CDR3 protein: CASKPGDSLEQYF
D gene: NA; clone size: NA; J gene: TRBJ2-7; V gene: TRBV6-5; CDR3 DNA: TGTGCCAGCACCTCCGACAGACCCTTGAGCGAGCAGTACTTC; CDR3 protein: CASTSDRPLSEQYF
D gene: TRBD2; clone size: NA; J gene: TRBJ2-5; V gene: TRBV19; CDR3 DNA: TGTGCCAGCTCCGGGACTAGCGGAGAGACCCAGTACTTC; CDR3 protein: CASSGTSGETQYF
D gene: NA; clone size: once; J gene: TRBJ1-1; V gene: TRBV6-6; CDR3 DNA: TGTGCCAGCAGGCGACCGGGGGGGACTGAAGCTTTCTTT; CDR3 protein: CASRRPGGTEAFF
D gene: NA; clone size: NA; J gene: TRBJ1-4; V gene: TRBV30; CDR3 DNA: TGTGCCTGGAGTTGGAGGAGAGGGGAAAAACTGTTTTTT; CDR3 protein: CAWSWRRGEKLFF
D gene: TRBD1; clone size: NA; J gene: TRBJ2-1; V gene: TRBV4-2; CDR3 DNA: TGTGCCAGCAGCCACACACAGGGGGCGCAAGAGCAGTTCTTC; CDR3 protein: CASSHTQGAQEQFF
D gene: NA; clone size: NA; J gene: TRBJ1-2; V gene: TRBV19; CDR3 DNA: TGTGCCAGTAGGGGGAACGTGGGGCGCGTAAACTACTATGGCTACACCTTC; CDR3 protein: CASRGNVGRVNYYGYTF
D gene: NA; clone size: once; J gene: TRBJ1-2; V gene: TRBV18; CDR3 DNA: TGTGCCAGCTCACTGGCCAGAGTAGAGCGTTATGGCTACACCTTC; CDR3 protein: CASSLARVERYGYTF
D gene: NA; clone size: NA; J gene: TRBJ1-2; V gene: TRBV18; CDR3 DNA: TGTGCCAGCTCACCGGTTGGGGGACTCTATGGCTACACCTTC; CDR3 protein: CASSPVGGLYGYTF
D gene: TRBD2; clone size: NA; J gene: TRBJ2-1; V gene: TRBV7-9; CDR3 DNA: TGTGCCAGCAGGAGGGGACTAGCGGAGTACAATGAGCAGTTCTTC; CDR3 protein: CASRRGLAEYNEQFF
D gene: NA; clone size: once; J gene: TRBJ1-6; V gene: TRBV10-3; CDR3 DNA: TGTGCCATCAGTGACTTGGGGACATTGGTCTCACCCCTCCACTTT; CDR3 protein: CAISDLGTLVSPLHF
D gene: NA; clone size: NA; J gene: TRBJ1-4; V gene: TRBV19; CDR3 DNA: TGTGCCAGTAGTATAGGTGGCTCTCCGGGGGAAAAACTGTTTTTT; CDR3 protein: CASSIGGSPGEKLFF
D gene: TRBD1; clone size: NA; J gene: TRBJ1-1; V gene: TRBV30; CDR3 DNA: TGTGCCTGGACTAAGGACAGGGTGAACACTGAAGCTTTCTTT; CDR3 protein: CAWTKDRVNTEAFF
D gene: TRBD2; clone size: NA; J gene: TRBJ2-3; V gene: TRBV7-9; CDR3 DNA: TGTGCCAGCAGATATCGTAGCGGGAGTGGGAGCACAGATACGCAGTATTTT; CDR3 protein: CASRYRSGSGSTDTQYF
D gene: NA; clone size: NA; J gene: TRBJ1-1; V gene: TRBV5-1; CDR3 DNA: TGCGCCAGCAGCAACCACAGGGTAATGAACACTGAAGCTTTCTTT; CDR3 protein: CASSNHRVMNTEAFF
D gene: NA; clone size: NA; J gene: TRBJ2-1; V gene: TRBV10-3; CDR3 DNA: TGTGCCATCAGTGGAGGGTGGGAGCCTAACTCTGAGCAGTTCTTC; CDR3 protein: CAISGGWEPNSEQFF
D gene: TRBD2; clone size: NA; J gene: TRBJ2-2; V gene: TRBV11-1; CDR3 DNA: TGTGCCAGCAGCTTATGGTTTGCGGGGGGGACCGGGGAGCTGTTTTTT; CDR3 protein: CASSLWFAGGTGELFF
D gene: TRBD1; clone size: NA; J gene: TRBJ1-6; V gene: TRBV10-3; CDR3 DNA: TGTGCCATCAGTGCGCAGGGGGCGCATTCACCCCTCCACTTT; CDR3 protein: CAISAQGAHSPLHF
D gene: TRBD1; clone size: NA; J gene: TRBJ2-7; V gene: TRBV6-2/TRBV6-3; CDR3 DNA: TGTGCCAGCAGTGCTAGACAGGGGTGGTACGAGCAGTACTTC; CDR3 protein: CASSARQGWYEQYF
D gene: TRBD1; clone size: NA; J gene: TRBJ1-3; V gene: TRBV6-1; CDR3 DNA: TGTGCCAGCAGTGTAAAACTAACAGGGGCTGGAAACACCATATATTTT; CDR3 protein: CASSVKLTGAGNTIYF
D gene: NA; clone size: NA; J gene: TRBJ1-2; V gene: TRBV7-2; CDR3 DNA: TGTGCCAGCAGCAGGGAGGAGGGGTACTATGGCTACACCTTC; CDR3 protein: CASSREEGYYGYTF
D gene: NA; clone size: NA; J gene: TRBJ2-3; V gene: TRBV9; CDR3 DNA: TGTGCCAGCAGCGTAGTTAGCGCCACGCCGCGCGATACGCAGTATTTT; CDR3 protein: CASSVVSATPRDTQYF
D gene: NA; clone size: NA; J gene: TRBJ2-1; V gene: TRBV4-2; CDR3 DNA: TGTGCCAGCAGCCTAGGGGGCGGGGAATACAATGAGCAGTTCTTC; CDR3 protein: CASSLGGGEYNEQFF
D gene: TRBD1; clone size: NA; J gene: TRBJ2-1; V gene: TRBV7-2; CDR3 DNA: TGTGCCAGCCAAGCGGGGACAGGGCTTTACAATGAGCAGTTCTTC; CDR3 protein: CASQAGTGLYNEQFF
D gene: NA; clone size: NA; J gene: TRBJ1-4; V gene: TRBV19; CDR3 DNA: TGTGCCAGTAGGGCCCCGGGAGATGAAAAACTGTTTTTT; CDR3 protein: CASRAPGDEKLFF
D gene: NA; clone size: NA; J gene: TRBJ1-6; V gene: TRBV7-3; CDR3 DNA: TGTGCCAGCAGCTTGTCAGCGGGTGGGCGGTCACCCCTCCACTTT; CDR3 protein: CASSLSAGGRSPLHF
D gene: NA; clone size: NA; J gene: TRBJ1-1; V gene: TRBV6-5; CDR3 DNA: TGTGCCAGCAGTTGGACACTCCTGAACACTGAAGCTTTCTTT; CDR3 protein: CASSWTLLNTEAFF
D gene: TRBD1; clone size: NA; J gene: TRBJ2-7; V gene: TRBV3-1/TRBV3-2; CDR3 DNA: TGTGCCAGCAGCCTCCCTGAGGGGACAGGAGCCCATCAGTACTTC; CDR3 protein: CASSLPEGTGAHQYF
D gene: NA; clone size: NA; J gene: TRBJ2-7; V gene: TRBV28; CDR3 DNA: TGTGCCAGCAACCCCGGGAGCTCCTACGAGCAGTACTTC; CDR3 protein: CASNPGSSYEQYF
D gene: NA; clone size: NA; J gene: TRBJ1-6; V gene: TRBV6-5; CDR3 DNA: TGTGCCAGCACTATCAGGGCGAATTCACCCCTCCACTTT; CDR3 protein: CASTIRANSPLHF
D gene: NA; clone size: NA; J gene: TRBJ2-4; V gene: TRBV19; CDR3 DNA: TGTGCCAGTAGTAGGGGTTGGGGACTGCCGGCCAAAAACATTCAGTACTTC; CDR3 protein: CASSRGWGLPAKNIQYF
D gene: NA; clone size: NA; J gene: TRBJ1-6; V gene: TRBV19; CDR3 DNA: TGTGCCAGTAGGAGGAACTCCTATAATTCACCCCTCCACTTT; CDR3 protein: CASRRNSYNSPLHF
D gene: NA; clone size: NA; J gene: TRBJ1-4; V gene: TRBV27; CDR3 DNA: TGTGCCAGCAGTTTGGGGCAGGGTGATGAAAAACTGTTTTTT; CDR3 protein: CASSLGQGDEKLFF
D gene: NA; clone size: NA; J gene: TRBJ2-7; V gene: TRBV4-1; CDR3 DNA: TGCGCCAGCAGCCAAGATGGGGGACAACAGAACTTC; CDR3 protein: CASSQDGGQQNF
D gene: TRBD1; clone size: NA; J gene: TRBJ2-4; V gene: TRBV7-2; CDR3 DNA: TGTGCCAGCAGCTTAAGCCCCCGGGACAGGGGCTCGGATCAGTACTTC; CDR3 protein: CASSLSPRDRGSDQYF